This T cell receptor beta chain was obtained from a study of blood T cell repertoires in COVID-19. Study at large: Whether acute or convalescent, the COVID-19 samples came from the United States, Italy and Spain. PBMCs, B-cell-depleted T cells, or T cells provided the cDNA or gDNA that made up the material.

The assay was immunoSEQ multiplex PCR, and TCRdb's table has in-frame clones only and misses some. The sample carries about 320,000 clones, about 91% recorded once. The germline CDR1 and CDR2 sequences are LGHNA and YSLEER. CDR3 length: 13 amino acids. V lost 4 bases to trimming and J lost 6 bases, with 13 bases between them. Participants, about 18 to 95 years old, spanned approximately 26 US areas. Recovered Cohort 3 donors showed two negative PCRs, clearance, or symptom resolution. The chain joins TRBV4-3 to TRBJ2-7; a weak D match, TRBD1 (5 bases). The origin of this receptor is a woman between 18 and 30 years old who had recovered from COVID-19. The material sequenced was PBMCs or T cells enriched from blood (not recorded which). As DNA, the CDR3 is TGCGCCAGCAGCCCTCTCAAAGGGGCCGAGCAGTACTTC. Protein sequence: CASSPLKGAEQYF.